Sequencing of this T cell receptor beta chain was carried out in a study of early T cells in non-severe SARS-CoV-2 infection. Study-wide background: Sequencing input comprised bulk RNA from unsorted whole blood; chain pairing was not available. General observations from the study: Matching against VDJdb likely underestimated virus-specific expansions, favoring anti-spike CD8.

Looked up from germline, CDR1 is SNHLY and CDR2 is FYNNEI. The CDR3 is made up of 12 amino acids. V was cut by 7 bases and J by 5 bases, with 8 bases left in between. Individual cDNA molecules were tagged with unique molecular identifiers, the study reported. A single record per CDR3 protein comes from TCRdb applying MiXCR to the 5' RACE reads. This table holds 110,000 or so distinct CDR3 sequences, around 10% found once. For this clonotype: Its specificity is not known.

The clonotype comes from an adult who was a healthcare worker with PCR-confirmed SARS-CoV-2 infection or an uninfected control (not recorded which). The chain uses TRBV2 and TRBJ1-4; D call uncertain. The sample consisted of whole blood. The CDR3 spells CASMGSNEKLFF. The CDR3 nucleotides are TGTGCCAGCATGGGGTCGAATGAAAAACTGTTTTTT.